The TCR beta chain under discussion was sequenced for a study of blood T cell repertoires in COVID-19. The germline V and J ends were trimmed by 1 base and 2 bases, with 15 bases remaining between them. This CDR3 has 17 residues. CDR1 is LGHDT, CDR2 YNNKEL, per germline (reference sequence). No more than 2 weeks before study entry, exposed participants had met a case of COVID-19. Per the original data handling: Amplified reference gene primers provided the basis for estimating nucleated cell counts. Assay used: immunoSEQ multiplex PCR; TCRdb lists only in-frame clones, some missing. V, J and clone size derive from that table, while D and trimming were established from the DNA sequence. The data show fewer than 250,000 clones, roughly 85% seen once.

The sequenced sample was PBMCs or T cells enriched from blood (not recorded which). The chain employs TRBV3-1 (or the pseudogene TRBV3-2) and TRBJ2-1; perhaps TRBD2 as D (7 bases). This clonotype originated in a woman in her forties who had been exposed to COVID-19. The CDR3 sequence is CASSQGVGGGPYNEQFF. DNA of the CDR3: TGTGCCAGCAGCCAAGGAGTGGGGGGGGGCCCCTACAATGAGCAGTTCTTC.